Listed below are T cell receptor beta chains from one sample, sequenced in a study of shared clonotypes between healthy human individuals. The repertoire was sequenced with immunoSEQ multiplex PCR; TCRdb's copy has only in-frame clones and lacks some. The table has approximately 500,000 clones, roughly 80% seen once. What was sequenced was PBMCs. These TCRs come from a woman aged 40-49 years in good health. Some clones in this sample may be carry-over from other donors' samples. Each CDR3 is given with its conserved first and last residue. Each record gives: V gene, J gene, D gene, clone size, CDR3 protein, CDR3 DNA. D genes are given only for firm matches. Where a row states a size, it is once, few, many or the class of an expanded clone; other rows omit it.

V gene: TRBV2; J gene: TRBJ2-1; D gene: TRBD2; clone size: NA; CDR3 protein: CASKWEREVEQFF; CDR3 DNA: TGTGCCAGCAAGTGGGAGCGGGAGGTTGAGCAGTTCTTC
V gene: TRBV7-8; J gene: TRBJ2-7; D gene: NA; clone size: NA; CDR3 protein: CASSNPGLTAYEQYF; CDR3 DNA: TGTGCCAGCAGCAATCCGGGCCTCACTGCCTACGAGCAGTACTTC
V gene: TRBV5-1; J gene: TRBJ2-1; D gene: NA; clone size: NA; CDR3 protein: CASSLEAYEQFF; CDR3 DNA: TGCGCCAGCAGCTTGGAAGCCTATGAGCAGTTCTTC
V gene: TRBV11-3; J gene: TRBJ2-1; D gene: TRBD1; clone size: NA; CDR3 protein: CASSMGQGDVGSSYNEQFF; CDR3 DNA: TGTGCCAGCAGCATGGGACAGGGGGATGTGGGGAGCTCCTACAATGAGCAGTTCTTC
V gene: TRBV15; J gene: TRBJ1-5; D gene: NA; clone size: NA; CDR3 protein: CATSRGRGNQPQHF; CDR3 DNA: TGTGCCACCAGCAGAGGGAGGGGGAATCAGCCCCAGCATTTT
V gene: TRBV19; J gene: TRBJ2-5; D gene: TRBD2; clone size: NA; CDR3 protein: CASSIAGGVKTQYF; CDR3 DNA: TGTGCCAGTAGTATAGCGGGAGGGGTGAAGACCCAGTACTTC
V gene: TRBV9; J gene: TRBJ1-1; D gene: TRBD1; clone size: NA; CDR3 protein: CASSGRDRDTEAFF; CDR3 DNA: TGTGCCAGCAGCGGTAGGGACAGGGATACTGAAGCTTTCTTT
V gene: TRBV5-1; J gene: TRBJ2-7; D gene: NA; clone size: NA; CDR3 protein: CASSGRDGLREQYF; CDR3 DNA: TGCGCCAGCAGCGGCCGGGACGGGCTGAGGGAGCAGTACTTC
V gene: TRBV6-6; J gene: TRBJ1-1; D gene: NA; clone size: NA; CDR3 protein: CASSYRAEAFF; CDR3 DNA: TGTGCCAGCAGTTACCGCGCTGAAGCTTTCTTT
V gene: TRBV29-1; J gene: TRBJ2-1; D gene: NA; clone size: NA; CDR3 protein: CSVGDNEQFF; CDR3 DNA: TGCAGCGTTGGGGACAATGAGCAGTTCTTC
V gene: TRBV28; J gene: TRBJ1-2; D gene: NA; clone size: once; CDR3 protein: CASSRPYREGYGYTF; CDR3 DNA: TGTGCCAGCAGCCGCCCCTACAGGGAGGGCTATGGCTACACCTTC
V gene: TRBV5-1; J gene: TRBJ1-3; D gene: NA; clone size: NA; CDR3 protein: CASTTGGRSGNTIYF; CDR3 DNA: TGCGCCAGCACCACCGGGGGCCGCTCTGGAAACACCATATATTTT
V gene: TRBV11-2; J gene: TRBJ2-3; D gene: NA; clone size: NA; CDR3 protein: CASSLDRWADTQYF; CDR3 DNA: TGTGCCAGCAGCTTAGATCGGTGGGCAGATACGCAGTATTTT
V gene: TRBV4-2; J gene: TRBJ2-5; D gene: NA; clone size: NA; CDR3 protein: CASSQDRSPGETQYF; CDR3 DNA: TGTGCCAGCAGCCAAGATCGCTCCCCTGGGGAGACCCAGTACTTC
V gene: TRBV14; J gene: TRBJ1-4; D gene: NA; clone size: NA; CDR3 protein: CASSPLQGLREKLFF; CDR3 DNA: TGTGCCAGCAGCCCACTACAGGGATTACGTGAAAAACTGTTTTTT
V gene: TRBV18; J gene: TRBJ2-7; D gene: TRBD2; clone size: NA; CDR3 protein: CASSPGTSGTYEQYF; CDR3 DNA: TGTGCCAGCTCACCCGGGACTAGCGGAACCTACGAGCAGTACTTC
V gene: TRBV11-2; J gene: TRBJ2-5; D gene: TRBD2; clone size: NA; CDR3 protein: CASSLERLAGVAQYF; CDR3 DNA: TGTGCCAGCAGCTTAGAGCGGCTAGCGGGAGTGGCCCAGTACTTC
V gene: TRBV27; J gene: TRBJ2-7; D gene: TRBD2; clone size: NA; CDR3 protein: CASSYRTSGIYEQYF; CDR3 DNA: TGTGCCAGCAGTTACAGGACTAGCGGGATTTACGAGCAGTACTTC
V gene: TRBV21-1; J gene: TRBJ1-4; D gene: NA; clone size: few; CDR3 protein: CASSLDRRNEKLFF; CDR3 DNA: TGTGCCAGCAGCCTGGACAGGAGGAATGAAAAACTGTTTTTT
V gene: TRBV6-6; J gene: TRBJ2-1; D gene: TRBD2; clone size: NA; CDR3 protein: CASSYSGGVRLFF; CDR3 DNA: TGTGCCAGCAGTTACTCTGGGGGGGTAAGGCTGTTCTTC
V gene: TRBV11-2; J gene: TRBJ2-7; D gene: NA; clone size: once; CDR3 protein: CASSLETAYEQYF; CDR3 DNA: TGTGCCAGCAGCTTGGAGACAGCCTACGAGCAGTACTTC
V gene: TRBV19; J gene: TRBJ1-1; D gene: NA; clone size: NA; CDR3 protein: CASTSGFNKNTEAFF; CDR3 DNA: TGTGCCAGTACCTCGGGATTTAATAAGAACACTGAAGCTTTCTTT
V gene: TRBV30; J gene: TRBJ2-7; D gene: TRBD1; clone size: NA; CDR3 protein: CAWSPGQGYYEQYF; CDR3 DNA: TGTGCCTGGAGTCCGGGACAGGGGTACTACGAGCAGTACTTC
V gene: TRBV28; J gene: TRBJ2-1; D gene: NA; clone size: NA; CDR3 protein: CASSLPSSYNEQFF; CDR3 DNA: TGTGCCAGCAGTTTACCCTCATCCTACAATGAGCAGTTCTTC
V gene: TRBV27; J gene: TRBJ2-7; D gene: NA; clone size: NA; CDR3 protein: CASSPRGGSYEQYF; CDR3 DNA: TGTGCCAGCAGTCCCCGAGGGGGTTCCTACGAGCAGTACTTC
V gene: TRBV7-6; J gene: TRBJ2-1; D gene: TRBD2; clone size: NA; CDR3 protein: CASSSTSGYNEQFF; CDR3 DNA: TGTGCCAGCAGCTCGACTAGCGGCTACAATGAGCAGTTCTTC
V gene: TRBV5-6; J gene: TRBJ2-2; D gene: NA; clone size: NA; CDR3 protein: CASSLWQDTGELFF; CDR3 DNA: TGTGCCAGCAGCTTATGGCAGGACACCGGGGAGCTGTTTTTT
V gene: TRBV15; J gene: TRBJ2-3; D gene: NA; clone size: NA; CDR3 protein: CATSSFGTDTQYF; CDR3 DNA: TGTGCCACCAGCAGCTTCGGCACAGATACGCAGTATTTT
V gene: TRBV5-1; J gene: TRBJ2-2; D gene: NA; clone size: NA; CDR3 protein: CASSEDFTGELFF; CDR3 DNA: TGCGCCAGCAGCGAGGACTTCACCGGGGAGCTGTTTTTT
V gene: TRBV30; J gene: TRBJ1-1; D gene: NA; clone size: NA; CDR3 protein: CAWDQQRNTEAFF; CDR3 DNA: TGTGCCTGGGACCAACAGAGGAACACTGAAGCTTTCTTT
V gene: TRBV5-4; J gene: TRBJ2-1; D gene: NA; clone size: NA; CDR3 protein: CASSFTRNNEQFF; CDR3 DNA: TGTGCCAGCAGCTTTACAAGAAACAATGAGCAGTTCTTC
V gene: TRBV6-4; J gene: TRBJ2-6; D gene: NA; clone size: NA; CDR3 protein: CASSNEVGANVLTF; CDR3 DNA: TGTGCCAGCAGCAACGAGGTGGGGGCCAACGTCCTGACTTTC
V gene: TRBV6-5; J gene: TRBJ1-2; D gene: NA; clone size: NA; CDR3 protein: CASSPRGGNYGYTF; CDR3 DNA: TGTGCCAGCAGTCCCCGGGGGGGGAACTATGGCTACACCTTC
V gene: TRBV29-1; J gene: TRBJ1-1; D gene: NA; clone size: NA; CDR3 protein: CSVTGATEAFF; CDR3 DNA: TGCAGCGTTACGGGGGCGACTGAAGCTTTCTTT
V gene: TRBV7-2; J gene: TRBJ1-2; D gene: NA; clone size: once; CDR3 protein: CASSYTPGHNYGYTF; CDR3 DNA: TGTGCCAGCAGCTATACGCCGGGACATAACTATGGCTACACCTTC